The entry below gives a single T cell receptor beta chain sequence along with its context. Its antigen is still unknown. This record belongs to a study of identical twins. Study-level findings and limits: Cord blood beta clonotypes that were abundant carried fewer insertions, and memory repertoires showed no such trend. Cross-sectional statistical analysis, not tracking of the same donors, underpinned the conclusions.

Trimming removed 0 bases at V and 11 bases at J, with 18 bases between. There are 15 residues in the CDR3. Germline CDR1 is SGHRS and CDR2 is YFSETQ. cDNA carried unique molecular identifiers, and a universal primer site was added by template switching. TCRdb reprocessed the 5' RACE reads with MiXCR, giving one entry per CDR3 protein. The sample yields 500,000 to 550,000 distinct CDR3 sequences, 20% to 25% seen once. In addition, the sample was reused for a study of yellow fever vaccine responses in identical twins.

The chain links TRBV5-1 to TRBJ1-3, with a possible D match to TRBD1 (5 bases). The sample consisted of CD4+ T cells sorted from blood. The TCR originated in a woman aged 18-29 years in good health. The DNA for the CDR3 is TGCGCCAGCAGCTTGGGTCTTGCGCTTCAGGGTCCCATATATTTT. This codes for CASSLGLALQGPIYF. Complete variable domain (other parts from reference TRBV5-1 and TRBJ1-3): KAGVTQTPRYLIKTRGQQVTLSCSPISGHRSVSWYQQTPGQGLQFLFEYFSETQRNKGNFPGRFSGRQFSNSRSEMNVSTLELGDSALYLCASSLGLALQGPIYFGEGSWLTVV.